The 23 T cell receptor beta chains below come from one sample, sequenced in a study of CD8 T cells in Susac syndrome. Reverse transcription of roughly 0.5 to 1 ug RNA used random hexamers. TCRdb reanalysed the immunoSEQ multiplex PCR reads using MiXCR and keeps one entry per CDR3 protein. The repertoire holds around 140,000 distinct CDR3 sequences, 95% seen once, with approximately 0.13% in the top ten. Input material: CD4+ T cells from PBMCs. These receptors all stem from a human donor with Susac syndrome.

The genes are TRBV20-1 and TRBJ1-2, with D possibly TRBD1 on 5 matching bases. V was pared by 4 bases and J by 8 bases, with 17 bases between. The CDR3 runs to 13 residues. Germline-derived CDR1 and CDR2 are DFQATT and SNEGSKA (reference sequence). Here the CDR3 reads CSATSNRSPGYTF. Written as DNA, the CDR3 is TGCAGTGCTACCTCTAACAGGTCCCCCGGCTACACCTTC.

This chain uses TRBV5-6 with TRBJ2-2; TRBD2 is a possible D gene (6 bases). The V end lost 5 bases, the J end lost 5 bases, and 19 bases lay between the germline ends. The CDR3 consists of 16 residues. CDR1 and CDR2 from the germline V gene are SGHDT and YYEEEE. The CDR3, as DNA: TGTGCCAGCAGGTTCTCTGGGGGGAGCTTGACCGGGGAGCTGTTTTTT. Translating gives CASRFSGGSLTGELFF.

The CDR3, as DNA: TGCAGTGCTAGAGATACGGCAGGGGGGGAAAAACTGTTTTTT. This translates into CSARDTAGGEKLFF. The chain carries TRBV20-1 and TRBJ1-4; 7 bases align to TRBD1. J lost 8 bases, V lost 0 bases, and 6 bases had no gene match. The CDR3 length is 14 residues. Germline lookup yields CDR1 DFQATT and CDR2 SNEGSKA (reference sequence).

The CDR3 is CASSLEGAGSAYEQYF. The DNA of the CDR3 is TGCGCCAGCAGCTTAGAGGGGGCGGGATCGGCCTACGAGCAGTACTTC. The V call is TRBV5-1, the J call TRBJ2-7, with a weak D call TRBD1 (7 bases). The CDR3 sequence is 16 residues long. The germline V gene has CDR1 SGHRS and CDR2 YFSETQ. V gave up 2 bases and J gave up 2 bases, with 17 bases separating them.

The chain combines TRBV5-6 with TRBJ2-4, with no clear D. CDR1 is SGHDT, CDR2 YYEEEE, per germline. Trimming left V 4 bases short and J 0 bases short, with 17 bases between. CDR3 size: 17 residues. As DNA, the CDR3 is TGTGCCAGCAGCCGAACGCAGACCCTACTAGCCAAAAACATTCAGTACTTC. It specifies CASSRTQTLLAKNIQYF.

The chain links TRBV5-6 to TRBJ2-7; TRBD1 might be the D (6 bases). The CDR3 is made up of 14 amino acids. Between the trimmed V and J ends, which lost 7 bases and 7 bases, there was a span of 21 bases. Germline V gene sequence: CDR1 SGHDT, CDR2 YYEEEE. In DNA form, the CDR3 reads TGTGCCAGCGCCACCCGGACAGCGCTCGGAGAGCAGTACTTC. Amino acid sequence: CASATRTALGEQYF.

The chain joins TRBV14 to TRBJ2-7; perhaps TRBD1 as D (6 bases). CDR1 SGHDN and CDR2 FVKESK come from the germline V gene. The germline V and J ends were trimmed by 1 base and 5 bases, with 9 bases remaining between them. The CDR3 loop spans 13 amino acids. In nucleotides, the CDR3 is TGTGCCAGCAGCCAAGTCAGGGGCCACGAGCAGTACTTC. Translation: CASSQVRGHEQYF.

V is TRBV20-1 and J is TRBJ1-1; the match to TRBD1 covers 7 bases. In germline, CDR1 is DFQATT, CDR2 SNEGSKA (reference sequence). V lost 5 bases to trimming and J lost 3 bases; unmatched junction nucleotides: 6. This CDR3 spans 13 amino acids. CDR3 in DNA: TGCAGTGCTGATAGACAGGGCTACACTGAAGCTTTCTTT. Its translation is CSADRQGYTEAFF.

This CDR3 reads CATGTAYGYTF. For the CDR3, the DNA is TGTGCCACCGGGACAGCCTATGGCTACACCTTC. V gene TRBV24-1 combines with J gene TRBJ1-2; 7 bases are a match to TRBD1. The CDR3 contains 11 residues. Losses at the gene ends were 9 bases for V and 4 bases for J; bases not matched to a gene: 1. CDR1 is KGHDR, CDR2 SFDVKD, per germline.

The chain couples TRBV29-1 to TRBJ2-1; D may be TRBD1 or TRBD2 (5 bases each). Germline V gene data show CDR1 as SQVTM and CDR2 as ANQGSEA. The CDR3 sequence is 13 residues long. The V end lost 5 bases, the J end lost 3 bases, and 11 bases lay between the germline ends. The CDR3 spells CSVRSGSYNEQFF. CDR3 DNA: TGCAGCGTTCGGTCAGGGAGCTACAATGAGCAGTTCTTC.

This sequence joins TRBV24-1 and TRBJ2-7; TRBD1 matches 10 bases. J was trimmed by 2 bases and V by 2 bases; bases with no gene match: 5. CDR3 size: 16 residues. The germline V gene has CDR1 KGHDR and CDR2 SFDVKD. The CDR3: CATSDSPGQGTYEQYF. DNA of the CDR3: TGTGCCACCAGTGATTCCCCGGGACAGGGGACCTACGAGCAGTACTTC.

This clonotype was seen a single time. V is TRBV5-1 and J is TRBJ2-6; no clear D gene. V lost 0 bases and J 4 bases, leaving 5 bases between the germline ends. The CDR3 has 14 amino acids. Germline values: CDR1 SGHRS, CDR2 YFSETQ. The CDR3 protein is CASSLGAGANVLTF. CDR3 in DNA: TGCGCCAGCAGCTTGGGGGCCGGGGCCAACGTCCTGACTTTC. Combining the CDR3 with reference TRBV5-1 and TRBJ2-6 gives the whole variable domain KAGVTQTPRYLIKTRGQQVTLSCSPISGHRSVSWYQQTPGQGLQFLFEYFSETQRNKGNFPGRFSGRQFSNSRSEMNVSTLELGDSALYLCASSLGAGANVLTFGAGSRLTVL.

The gene calls are TRBV30 and TRBJ2-3; the D is unclear. Trimming removed 2 bases at V and 1 base at J, with 10 bases between. The CDR3 totals 14 residues. The V gene's germline CDR1 is GTSNPN and CDR2 SVGIG (reference sequence). The CDR3 nucleotides read TGTGCCTGGAGTACAATAGGCGGCACAGATACGCAGTATTTT. Protein sequence: CAWSTIGGTDTQYF.

This clonotype appeared once. The chain joins TRBV9 to TRBJ1-1; D is unclear. CDR1 SGDLS and CDR2 YYNGEE come from the germline V gene. V lost 2 bases, J lost 0 bases, and 8 bases lay in between. The CDR3 runs 14 residues. The CDR3 DNA reads as TGTGCCAGCAGCGTTGGCACCATGAACACTGAAGCTTTCTTT. Translation: CASSVGTMNTEAFF.

The chain carries TRBV7-3 and TRBJ2-1, with TRBD2 as a possible D gene (5 bases). The CDR3 runs to 14 residues. CDR1 and CDR2 (germline): SGHTA, FQGTGA. The ends were cut back, 5 bases at V and 9 bases at J, with 17 bases in the middle. CDR3 nucleotide sequence: TGTGCCAGCAGCCCTGGACTTCTCAACAGTGAGCAGTTCTTC. It is translated as CASSPGLLNSEQFF.

The rearrangement uses TRBV5-6 and TRBJ1-2; D possibly corresponds to TRBD1 (5 bases). The CDR3 has 13 amino acids. V was pared by 5 bases and J by 3 bases, with 11 bases between. CDR1 SGHDT and CDR2 YYEEEE come from the germline V gene. The CDR3: CASSYDRDYGYTF. For the CDR3, the DNA is TGTGCCAGCAGTTACGACAGAGACTATGGCTACACCTTC.

The chain joins TRBV18 to TRBJ2-3; no firm D call. The germline gives CDR1 KGHSH, CDR2 LQKENI. The CDR3 is 13 amino acids. Trimming stripped 0 bases from V and 3 bases from J, with 4 bases between. The CDR3 region is CASSPPGTDTQYF. In DNA form, the CDR3 reads TGTGCCAGCTCACCACCTGGGACAGATACGCAGTATTTT.

V usage is TRBV2 and J usage is TRBJ2-3; no reliable D call. CDR1 is SNHLY, CDR2 FYNNEI, per germline. The CDR3 totals 15 residues. V dropped 6 bases and J dropped 3 bases, with 16 bases sitting between them. The CDR3, as DNA: TGTGCCAGCAGCCTCGGGCCCCTCCGGACAGATACGCAGTATTTT. This codes for CASSLGPLRTDTQYF.

A few counts support this clonotype. The chain links TRBV6-1 to TRBJ1-5; 8 bases line up with TRBD1. There are 13 residues in the CDR3. Looked up from germline, CDR1 is MNHNS and CDR2 is SASEGT. V lost 6 bases, J lost 3 bases, and 1 base stayed unmatched. This chain's CDR3 is CASRDRANQPQHF. CDR3 bases: TGTGCCAGCAGGGACAGGGCCAATCAGCCCCAGCATTTT.

The genes are TRBV4-2 and TRBJ1-1; unclear D gene. V lost 0 bases, J lost 0 bases, and 11 bases lay in between. The CDR3 consists of 16 residues. Germline values: CDR1 LGHNA, CDR2 YNFKEQ. CDR3 coding DNA: TGTGCCAGCAGCCAAGAAGGGAGTCTCTTGAACACTGAAGCTTTCTTT. Translation gives CASSQEGSLLNTEAFF.

The chain couples TRBV5-1 to TRBJ1-1; TRBD1 matches 7 bases. In germline, CDR1 is SGHRS, CDR2 YFSETQ. V dropped 5 bases and J dropped 3; count of bases not matched to a gene: 7. CDR3 length: 14 residues. The CDR3 is CASRTGTADTEAFF. CDR3 sequence (DNA): TGCGCCAGCAGGACCGGGACAGCAGACACTGAAGCTTTCTTT. The whole variable domain, filled in from reference TRBV5-1 and TRBJ1-1, reads KAGVTQTPRYLIKTRGQQVTLSCSPISGHRSVSWYQQTPGQGLQFLFEYFSETQRNKGNFPGRFSGRQFSNSRSEMNVSTLELGDSALYLCASRTGTADTEAFFGQGTRLTVV.

This clonotype was detected once. V and J are TRBV12-3 or TRBV12-4 and TRBJ1-3; perhaps TRBD1 as D (5 bases). This CDR3 has 14 residues. V gave up 7 bases and J gave up 2 bases, with 12 bases separating them. CDR3 protein: CASNAGGAGNTIYF. CDR3 nucleotide sequence: TGTGCCAGCAACGCCGGAGGGGCTGGAAACACCATATATTTT.

This clonotype was observed once. This chain uses TRBV15 with TRBJ1-5; D remains ambiguous. The CDR3 has 13 amino acids. Germline V gives CDR1 LNHNV, CDR2 YYDKDF (reference sequence). Deletions cut 3 bases from V and 3 bases from J, with 6 bases between. CDR3 region: CATSSDNNQPQHF. In nucleotides, the CDR3 is TGTGCCACCAGCAGCGACAACAATCAGCCCCAGCATTTT. The full variable domain, its missing parts supplied by reference TRBV15 and TRBJ1-5, is DAMVIQNPRYQVTQFGKPVTLSCSQTLNHNVMYWYQQKSSQAPKLLFHYYDKDFNNEADTPDNFQSRRPNTSFCFLDIRSPGLGDTAMYLCATSSDNNQPQHFGDGTRLSIL.